This passage covers 12 T cell receptor beta chains from one sample sequenced in a study of regulatory T cells in long-lasting Graves disease. Time point of the sample: persistent/refractory GD, antithyroid drugs over 5 years with positive TRAb. From RNA extracted from PBMCs, the TCR library was made. Both iRepertoire HTBI primers and Arm-PCR of CDR3 regions were used to build the TCR beta libraries. TCRdb reprocessed the multiplex PCR reads with MiXCR, giving one entry per CDR3 protein. Of around 450,000 distinct CDR3 sequences detected, 20% to 25% appear once; the ten largest clones hold about 7%. The starting material was peripheral blood mononuclear cells (PBMCs), obtained when the disease was refractory, from a patient treated with antithyroid drugs. These TCRs come from a female donor with Graves disease.

This clonotype appeared a single time. V is TRBV28 and J is TRBJ1-4, with 9 bases lining up with TRBD1. The CDR3 is 14 amino acids. Germline V lookup: CDR1 MDHEN, CDR2 SYDVKM. V lost 6 bases, J lost 11 bases, and 10 bases stayed unmatched. Written as DNA, the CDR3 is TGTGCCAGCAGCGCGGGACAGGGAATGGGGAAACTGTTTTTT. It translates to CASSAGQGMGKLFF.

This clonotype occurred many times. The chain joins TRBV12-3 or TRBV12-4 to TRBJ1-1; 7 nucleotides line up with TRBD1. This CDR3 spans 16 amino acids. V trimming: 4 bases; J trimming: 5 bases; junction bases outside the gene matches: 13. Here the CDR3 reads CASSSTLTGWNTEAFF. CDR3 DNA: TGTGCCAGCAGTTCGACCCTGACAGGGTGGAATACTGAAGCTTTCTTT.

About this clonotype: A much larger clone is a single base away; this may be a read error. J is TRBJ1-5 and V is TRBV12-3 or TRBV12-4; the match to TRBD1 covers 12 bases. This CDR3 is built from 14 residues. The trim removed 5 bases at V and 5 bases at J, leaving 1 base unmatched. CDR3 DNA sequence: TGTGCCAGCAGTGGGACAGGGGGCTATCAGCCCCAGCATTTT. It encodes CASSGTGGYQPQHF.

This clonotype was picked up many times. The chain is built from TRBV29-1 and TRBJ1-1, with TRBD1 matching over 7 bases. This CDR3 is built from 14 residues. The V and J ends lost 5 bases and 1 base, in that order; junction bases with no gene match: 7. Germline V CDR1 and CDR2: SQVTM, ANQGSEA. The CDR3 here is CSVTSWTGNTEAFF. The CDR3 coding sequence is TGCAGCGTTACCTCTTGGACAGGGAACACTGAAGCTTTCTTT. Filled out from reference TRBV29-1 and TRBJ1-1, the complete variable domain reads SAVISQKPSRDICQRGTSLTIQCQVDSQVTMMFWYRQQPGQSLTLIATANQGSEATYESGFVIDKFPISRPNLTFSTLTVSNMSPEDSSIYLCSVTSWTGNTEAFFGQGTRLTVV.

This clonotype turned up a few times. V is TRBV9 and J is TRBJ1-3; D not certain. Germline V gives CDR1 SGDLS, CDR2 YYNGEE. V lost 2 bases, J lost 0 bases, and 6 bases lay in between. The CDR3 is 14 amino acids. CDR3 in DNA: TGTGCCAGCAGCGTTTCCGACTCTGGAAACACCATATATTTT. It specifies CASSVSDSGNTIYF.

This clonotype was counted ten times or more. This chain connects TRBV9 to TRBJ1-1, with 9 positions matching TRBD1. The length of the CDR3 is 13 residues. The germline V gene encodes CDR1 SGDLS and CDR2 YYNGEE. The V gene end was trimmed by 3 bases and the J gene end by 11 bases; junction bases not matched to a gene: 8. This CDR3 is CASSAAGTGFAFF. The CDR3 nucleotides are TGTGCCAGCAGCGCCGCCGGGACAGGGTTCGCTTTCTTT. Based on the CDR3 plus reference TRBV9 and TRBJ1-1, the full variable domain is DSGVTQTPKHLITATGQRVTLRCSPRSGDLSVYWYQQSLDQGLQFLIQYYNGEERAKGNILERFSAQQFPDLHSELNLSSLELGDSALYFCASSAAGTGFAFFGQGTRLTVV.

This clonotype was detected many times. The genes are TRBV10-3 and TRBJ2-7, with 9 bases identical to TRBD2. The CDR3 runs 15 residues. Germline assignment: CDR1 ENHRY and CDR2 SYGVKD. The junction had 3 bases not matched to a gene; V was cut back by 2 bases and J by 1 base. The CDR3 nucleotides read TGTGCCATCAGTGAGGCGGGGGGGAGTTCCTACGAGCAGTACTTC. It codes for CAISEAGGSSYEQYF.

This clonotype has at least ten counts. The chain is built from TRBV28 and TRBJ1-6; TRBD1 aligns across 9 bases. The V gene's germline CDR1 is MDHEN and CDR2 SYDVKM. J was trimmed by 8 bases and V by 1 base; bases with no gene match: 6. This CDR3 comprises 16 residues. The CDR3 region is CASSLSATGGYSPLHF. The CDR3 DNA reads TGTGCCAGCAGTTTATCCGCGACAGGGGGTTATTCACCCCTCCACTTT.

This clonotype was seen just once. V usage is TRBV29-1 and J usage is TRBJ2-4; D is uncertain. Germline lookup yields CDR1 SQVTM and CDR2 ANQGSEA. Trimming cost V 5 bases and J 9 bases, with 14 bases left between them. The CDR3 is 12 amino acids. The CDR3 spells CSVQTHTGIQYF. Here the CDR3 DNA reads TGCAGCGTTCAGACTCATACGGGCATTCAGTACTTC.

This clonotype was seen repeatedly, ten times or more. The J gene is TRBJ1-4, the V gene TRBV4-1, with 7 bases lining up with TRBD1. The CDR3 spans 15 residues. Germline values: CDR1 MGHRA, CDR2 YSYEKL. With 5 bases clipped from V and 8 bases from J, the junction kept 11 bases outside the gene matches. The CDR3 spells CASSFYDRVDEKLFF. As DNA, the CDR3 is TGCGCCAGCAGCTTCTACGACAGGGTTGACGAAAAACTGTTTTTT.

The chain has TRBV11-1 and TRBJ2-7; possible D gene TRBD1, 5 bases. Deletions cut 3 bases from V and 0 bases from J, with 9 bases between. This CDR3 comprises 14 residues. Germline V gene data show CDR1 as SGHAT and CDR2 as FQDESV (reference sequence). This CDR3 is CASSFVDSSYEQYF. The CDR3 nucleotides are TGTGCCAGCAGCTTTGTTGACAGCTCCTACGAGCAGTACTTC.

This clonotype was seen repeatedly, ten times or more. This chain links TRBV28 with TRBJ2-7; 7 nucleotides align to TRBD1. V was pared by 8 bases and J by 0 bases, with 10 bases of the junction left unmatched. Germline CDR1 reads MDHEN; CDR2 reads SYDVKM. CDR3 length equals 15 residues. This chain's CDR3 is CASGRDRYSSYEQYF. CDR3 sequence (DNA): TGTGCCAGCGGCCGGGACAGATATTCCTCCTACGAGCAGTACTTC.